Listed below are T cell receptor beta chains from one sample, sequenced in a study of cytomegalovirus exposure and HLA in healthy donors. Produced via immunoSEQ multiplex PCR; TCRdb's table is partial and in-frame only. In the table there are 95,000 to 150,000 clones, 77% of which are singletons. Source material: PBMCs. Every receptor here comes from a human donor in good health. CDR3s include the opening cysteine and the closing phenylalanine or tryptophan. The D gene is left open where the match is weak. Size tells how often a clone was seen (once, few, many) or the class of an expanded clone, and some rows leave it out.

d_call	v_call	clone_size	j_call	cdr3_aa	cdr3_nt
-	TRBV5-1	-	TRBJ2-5	CASSLSGGEETQYF	TGCGCCAGCAGCTTGTCAGGAGGGGAAGAGACCCAGTACTTC
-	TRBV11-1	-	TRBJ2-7	CASSPSGSFSEQYF	TGTGCCAGCAGCCCCAGCGGAAGTTTCTCCGAGCAGTACTTC
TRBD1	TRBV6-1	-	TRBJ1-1	CASNTRGRPTEAFF	TGTGCCAGCAACACGAGGGGGCGACCCACTGAAGCTTTCTTT
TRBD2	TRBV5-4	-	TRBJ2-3	CASSLAGRRSGNTDTQYF	TGTGCCAGCAGCTTGGCCGGGCGACGGAGCGGGAACACAGATACGCAGTATTTT
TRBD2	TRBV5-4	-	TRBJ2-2	CASSQLAGGSTGELFF	TGTGCCAGCAGCCAGCTAGCGGGAGGGTCCACCGGGGAGCTGTTTTTT
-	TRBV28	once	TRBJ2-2	CASRLAGSTGELFF	TGTGCCAGCAGATTGGCGGGAAGCACCGGGGAGCTGTTTTTT
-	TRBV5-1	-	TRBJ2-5	CASSPGLVWETQYF	TGCGCCAGCAGCCCCGGGTTAGTTTGGGAGACCCAGTACTTC
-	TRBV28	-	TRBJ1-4	CASSPSGSKAEKLFF	TGTGCCAGCAGCCCCTCCGGTTCAAAAGCCGAAAAACTGTTTTTT
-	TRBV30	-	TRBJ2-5	CAWSVYTGSQETQYF	TGTGCCTGGAGTGTATATACAGGTTCCCAAGAGACCCAGTACTTC
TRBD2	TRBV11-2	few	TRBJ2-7	CASSLGGGSSYEQYF	TGTGCCAGCAGCTTAGGGGGCGGGAGCTCCTACGAGCAGTACTTC
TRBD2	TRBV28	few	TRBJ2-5	CASRTGLPPETQYF	TGTGCCAGCAGGACGGGACTACCCCCAGAGACCCAGTACTTC
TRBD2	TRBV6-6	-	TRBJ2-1	CASSYSREGKNEQFF	TGTGCCAGCAGTTACTCGCGGGAGGGAAAGAATGAGCAGTTCTTC
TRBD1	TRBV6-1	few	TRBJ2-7	CASYGQGRSYEQYF	TGTGCCAGCTACGGACAGGGTCGGTCCTACGAGCAGTACTTC
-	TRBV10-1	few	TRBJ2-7	CASSEWQSRRYYEQYF	TGCGCCAGCAGTGAGTGGCAGTCTCGGAGGTACTACGAGCAGTACTTC
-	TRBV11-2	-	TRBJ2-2	CASSFSSGELFF	TGTGCCAGCAGCTTTTCGAGCGGGGAGCTGTTTTTT
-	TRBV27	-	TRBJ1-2	CASSPQGARAGYGYTF	TGTGCCAGCAGTCCCCAAGGGGCCCGAGCGGGATATGGCTACACCTTC
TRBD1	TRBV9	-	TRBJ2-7	CASSVSGQGIGQYF	TGTGCCAGCAGCGTATCCGGACAGGGGATCGGGCAGTACTTC
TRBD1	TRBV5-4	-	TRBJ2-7	CASSPPGTGVGEQYF	TGTGCCAGCAGCCCCCCCGGGACAGGGGTAGGGGAGCAGTACTTC
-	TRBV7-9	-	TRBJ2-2	CASSPSPTGELFF	TGTGCCAGCAGCCCCTCCCCCACCGGGGAGCTGTTTTTT
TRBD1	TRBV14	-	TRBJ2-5	CASSQFDRGRETQYF	TGTGCCAGCAGCCAGTTCGACAGGGGAAGAGAGACCCAGTACTTC
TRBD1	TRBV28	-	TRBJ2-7	CASRTGHHEQYF	TGTGCCAGCAGGACAGGGCATCACGAGCAGTACTTC
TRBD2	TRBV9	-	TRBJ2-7	CASSSWGGIGYEQYF	TGTGCCAGCAGCTCTTGGGGAGGGATCGGCTACGAGCAGTACTTC
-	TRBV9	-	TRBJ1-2	CASSVGVSFTNYGYTF	TGTGCCAGCAGCGTAGGAGTGAGCTTTACTAACTATGGCTACACCTTC
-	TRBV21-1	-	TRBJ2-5	CASSPQTRDRGGQETQYF	TGTGCCAGCAGCCCTCAGACCCGGGACAGGGGAGGCCAAGAGACCCAGTACTTC
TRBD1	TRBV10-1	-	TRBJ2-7	CASSEGTGRYEQYF	TGCGCCAGCAGTGAGGGGACAGGTCGTTACGAGCAGTACTTC
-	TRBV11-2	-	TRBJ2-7	CASSLRAEYEQYF	TGTGCCAGCAGCTTGAGGGCAGAATACGAGCAGTACTTC
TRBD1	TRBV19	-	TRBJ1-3	CASSGGGQYSGNTIYF	TGTGCCAGTAGTGGAGGGGGACAGTACTCTGGAAACACCATATATTTT
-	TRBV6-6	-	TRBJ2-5	CASSYSGQQETQYF	TGTGCCAGCAGTTACTCCGGACAGCAAGAGACCCAGTACTTC
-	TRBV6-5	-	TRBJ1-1	CASSYIADTEAFF	TGTGCCAGCAGTTACATCGCGGATACTGAAGCTTTCTTT